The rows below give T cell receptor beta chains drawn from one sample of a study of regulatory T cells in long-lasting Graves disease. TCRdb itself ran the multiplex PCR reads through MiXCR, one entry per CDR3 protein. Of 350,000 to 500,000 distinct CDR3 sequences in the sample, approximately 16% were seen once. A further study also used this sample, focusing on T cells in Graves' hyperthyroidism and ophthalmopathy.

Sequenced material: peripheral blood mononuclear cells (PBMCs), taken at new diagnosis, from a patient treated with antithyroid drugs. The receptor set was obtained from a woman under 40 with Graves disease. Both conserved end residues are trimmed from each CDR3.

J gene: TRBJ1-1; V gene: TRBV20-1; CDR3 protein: SARFVTGERKNTEAF
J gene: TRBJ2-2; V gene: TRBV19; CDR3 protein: ASSIFSELPGELF
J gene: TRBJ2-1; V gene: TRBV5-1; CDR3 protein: ASSSSWVYNEQF
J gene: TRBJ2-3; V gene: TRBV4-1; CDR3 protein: ASSHSRARRQGTDTQY
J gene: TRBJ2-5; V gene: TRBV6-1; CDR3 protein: ASSDPGGAEQETQY
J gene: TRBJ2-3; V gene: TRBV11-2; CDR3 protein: ASSWTGGTGTDTQY
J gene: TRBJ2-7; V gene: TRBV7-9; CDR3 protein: ASSLVAGRLDEQY
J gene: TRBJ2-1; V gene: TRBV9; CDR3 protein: ASSVSGTLYNEQF
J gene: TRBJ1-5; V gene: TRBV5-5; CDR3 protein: ASSFNRQFNQPQH
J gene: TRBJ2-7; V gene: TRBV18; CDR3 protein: ASSKGKGEQY
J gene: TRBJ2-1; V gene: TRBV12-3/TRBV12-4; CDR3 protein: ASNNYHEQF
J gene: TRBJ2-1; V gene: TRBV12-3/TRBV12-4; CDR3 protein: ASSIMGQGMSNEQF
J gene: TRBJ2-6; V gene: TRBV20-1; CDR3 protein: SARDWTGGSSGANVLT
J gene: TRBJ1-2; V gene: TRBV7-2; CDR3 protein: ASSSRQGRNYGYT
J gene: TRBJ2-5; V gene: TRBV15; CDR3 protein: ATSRGGQASWTQY
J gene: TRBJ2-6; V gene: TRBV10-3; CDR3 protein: AISSAGTGANVLT
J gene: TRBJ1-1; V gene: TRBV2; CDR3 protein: ASSAQNKAF
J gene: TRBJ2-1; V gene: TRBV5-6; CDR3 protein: ASRGPAGYLNEQF
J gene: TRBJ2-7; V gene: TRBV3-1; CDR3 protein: ASSQETDPYYEQY
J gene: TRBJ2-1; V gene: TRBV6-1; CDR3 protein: ASSRSGLNYNEQF
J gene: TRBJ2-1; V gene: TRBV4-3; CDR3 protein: ASSQDWSGSSYNEQF
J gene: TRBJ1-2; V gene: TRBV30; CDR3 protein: ASDSLRSYGYT
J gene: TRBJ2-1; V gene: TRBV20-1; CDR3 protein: SAGAGHRWIGSYNEQF
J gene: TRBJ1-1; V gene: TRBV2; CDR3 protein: ASLEQGWTEAF
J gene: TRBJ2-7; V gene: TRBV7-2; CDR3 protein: ASSLWPSGPYEQY
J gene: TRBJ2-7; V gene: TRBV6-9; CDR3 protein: ASSYGVGYEQY
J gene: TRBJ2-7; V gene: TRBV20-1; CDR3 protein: SAGQSYEQY
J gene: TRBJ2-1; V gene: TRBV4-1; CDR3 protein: ASSQGRSGNEQF
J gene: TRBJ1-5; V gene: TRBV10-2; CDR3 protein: ASSRDIHQPQH